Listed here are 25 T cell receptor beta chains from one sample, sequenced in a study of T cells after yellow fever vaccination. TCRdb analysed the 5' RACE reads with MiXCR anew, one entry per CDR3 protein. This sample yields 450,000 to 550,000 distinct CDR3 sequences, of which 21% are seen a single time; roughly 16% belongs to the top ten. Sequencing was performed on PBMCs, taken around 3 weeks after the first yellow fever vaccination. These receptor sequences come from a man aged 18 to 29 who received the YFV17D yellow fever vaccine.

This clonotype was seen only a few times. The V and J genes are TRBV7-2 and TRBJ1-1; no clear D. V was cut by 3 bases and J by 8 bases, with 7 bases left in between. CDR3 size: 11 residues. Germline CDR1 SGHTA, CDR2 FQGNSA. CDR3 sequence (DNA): TGTGCCAGCAGCTTGAGATCCGAAGCTTTCTTT. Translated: CASSLRSEAFF.

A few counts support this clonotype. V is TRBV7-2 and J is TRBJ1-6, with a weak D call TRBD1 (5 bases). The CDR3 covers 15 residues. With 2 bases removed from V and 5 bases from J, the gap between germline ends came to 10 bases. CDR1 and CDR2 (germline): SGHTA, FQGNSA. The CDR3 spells CASSLFQGHNSPLHF. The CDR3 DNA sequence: TGTGCCAGCAGCTTATTTCAGGGTCATAATTCACCCCTCCACTTT. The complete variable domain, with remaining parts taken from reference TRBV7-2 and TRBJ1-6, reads GAGVSQSPSNKVTEKGKDVELRCDPISGHTALYWYRQSLGQGLEFLIYFQGNSAPDKSGLPSDRFSAERTGGSVSTLTIQRTQQEDSAVYLCASSLFQGHNSPLHFGNGTRLTVT.

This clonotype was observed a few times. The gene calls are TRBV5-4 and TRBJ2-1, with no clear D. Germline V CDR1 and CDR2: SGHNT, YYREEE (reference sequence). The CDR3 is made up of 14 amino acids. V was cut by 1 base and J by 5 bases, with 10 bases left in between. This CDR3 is CASSLSSSDNEQFF. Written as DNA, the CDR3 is TGTGCCAGCAGCTTGTCCAGCAGCGACAATGAGCAGTTCTTC. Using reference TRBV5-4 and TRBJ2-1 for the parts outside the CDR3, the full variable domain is ETGVTQSPTHLIKTRGQQVTLRCSSQSGHNTVSWYQQALGQGPQFIFQYYREEENGRGNFPPRFSGLQFPNYSSELNVNALELDDSALYLCASSLSSSDNEQFFGPGTRLTVL.

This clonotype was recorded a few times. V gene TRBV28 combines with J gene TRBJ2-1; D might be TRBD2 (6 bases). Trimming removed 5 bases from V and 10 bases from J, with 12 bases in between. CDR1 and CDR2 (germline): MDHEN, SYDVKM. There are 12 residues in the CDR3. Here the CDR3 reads CASSPGAGEQFF. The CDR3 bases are TGTGCCAGCAGTCCTGGGGCGGGGGAGCAGTTCTTC.

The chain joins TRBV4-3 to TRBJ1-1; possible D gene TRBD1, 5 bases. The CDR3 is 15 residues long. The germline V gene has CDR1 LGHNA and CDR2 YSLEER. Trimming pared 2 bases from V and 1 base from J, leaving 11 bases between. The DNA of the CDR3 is TGCGCCAGCAGCCAAAACAGGTTATGGAACACTGAAGCTTTCTTT. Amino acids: CASSQNRLWNTEAFF.

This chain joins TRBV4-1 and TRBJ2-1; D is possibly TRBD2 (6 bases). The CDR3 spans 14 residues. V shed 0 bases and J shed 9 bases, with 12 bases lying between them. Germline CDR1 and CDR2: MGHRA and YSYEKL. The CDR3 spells CASSQESSGREQFF. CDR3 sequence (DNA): TGCGCCAGCAGCCAAGAGTCGAGCGGGCGTGAGCAGTTCTTC.

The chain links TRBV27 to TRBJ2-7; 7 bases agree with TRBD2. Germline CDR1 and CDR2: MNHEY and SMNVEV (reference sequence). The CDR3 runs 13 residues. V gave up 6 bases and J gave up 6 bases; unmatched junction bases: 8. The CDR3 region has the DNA TGTGCCAGCAGCCTTATCGGGGAGGGCGAGCAGTACTTC. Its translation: CASSLIGEGEQYF.

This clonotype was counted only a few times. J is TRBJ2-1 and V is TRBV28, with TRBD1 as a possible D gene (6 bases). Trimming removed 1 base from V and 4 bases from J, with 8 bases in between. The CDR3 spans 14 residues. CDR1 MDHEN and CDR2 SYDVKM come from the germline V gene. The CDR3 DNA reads TGTGCCAGCAGTTTATACAGGGAATACAATGAGCAGTTCTTC. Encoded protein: CASSLYREYNEQFF.

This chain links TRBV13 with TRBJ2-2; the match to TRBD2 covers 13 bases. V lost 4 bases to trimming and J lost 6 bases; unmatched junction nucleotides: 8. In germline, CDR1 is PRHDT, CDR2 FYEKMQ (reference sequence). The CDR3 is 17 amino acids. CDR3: CASSSVTSGGASGELFF. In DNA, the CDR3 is TGTGCCAGCAGCTCCGTTACTAGCGGGGGGGCATCCGGGGAGCTGTTTTTT.

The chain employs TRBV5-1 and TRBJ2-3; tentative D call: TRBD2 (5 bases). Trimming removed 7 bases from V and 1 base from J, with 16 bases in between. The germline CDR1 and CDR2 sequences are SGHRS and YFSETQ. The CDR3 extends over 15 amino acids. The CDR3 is CASLGLEGGTDTQYF. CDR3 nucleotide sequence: TGCGCCAGCTTGGGGTTAGAGGGCGGCACAGATACGCAGTATTTT. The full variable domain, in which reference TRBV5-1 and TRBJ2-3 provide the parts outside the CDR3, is KAGVTQTPRYLIKTRGQQVTLSCSPISGHRSVSWYQQTPGQGLQFLFEYFSETQRNKGNFPGRFSGRQFSNSRSEMNVSTLELGDSALYLCASLGLEGGTDTQYFGPGTRLTVL.

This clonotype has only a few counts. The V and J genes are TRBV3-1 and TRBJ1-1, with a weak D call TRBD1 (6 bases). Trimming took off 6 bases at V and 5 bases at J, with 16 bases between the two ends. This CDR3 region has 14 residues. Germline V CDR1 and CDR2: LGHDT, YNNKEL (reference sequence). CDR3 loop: CASRQGGGWTEAFF. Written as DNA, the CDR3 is TGTGCCAGCAGACAGGGTGGAGGATGGACTGAAGCTTTCTTT.

CDR3 in amino acids: CSDLGLAGADTQYF. The CDR3 nucleotides are TGCAGCGACCTCGGACTAGCGGGGGCAGATACGCAGTATTTT. J is TRBJ2-3 and V is TRBV29-1; TRBD2 matches 13 bases. Germline lookup yields CDR1 SQVTM and CDR2 ANQGSEA. The CDR3 runs to 14 residues. V lost 7 bases and J lost 4; bases outside the gene matches: 5.

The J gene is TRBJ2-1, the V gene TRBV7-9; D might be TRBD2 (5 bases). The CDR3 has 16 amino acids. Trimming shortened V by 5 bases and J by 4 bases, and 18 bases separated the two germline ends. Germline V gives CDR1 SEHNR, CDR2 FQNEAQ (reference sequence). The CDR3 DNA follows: TGTGCCAGCAGCCCCACCTCCGGGGTGGGATACAATGAGCAGTTCTTC. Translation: CASSPTSGVGYNEQFF. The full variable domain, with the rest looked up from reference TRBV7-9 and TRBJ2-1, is DTGVSQNPRHKITKRGQNVTFRCDPISEHNRLYWYRQTLGQGPEFLTYFQNEAQLEKSRLLSDRFSAERPKGSFSTLEIQRTEQGDSAMYLCASSPTSGVGYNEQFFGPGTRLTVL.

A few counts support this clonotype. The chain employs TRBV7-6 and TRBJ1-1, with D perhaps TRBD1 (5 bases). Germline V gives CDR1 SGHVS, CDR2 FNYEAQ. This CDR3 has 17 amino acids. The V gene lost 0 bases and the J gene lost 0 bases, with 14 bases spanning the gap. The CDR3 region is CASSLAGGGGLNTEAFF. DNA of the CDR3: TGTGCCAGCAGCTTAGCGGGCGGGGGAGGTCTGAACACTGAAGCTTTCTTT.

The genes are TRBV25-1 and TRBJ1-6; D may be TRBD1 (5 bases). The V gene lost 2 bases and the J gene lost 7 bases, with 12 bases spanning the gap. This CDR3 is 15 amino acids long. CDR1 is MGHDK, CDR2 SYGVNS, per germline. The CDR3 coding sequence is TGTGCCAGCAGTGAACGAGGGACGGAAAATTCACCCCTCCACTTT. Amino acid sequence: CASSERGTENSPLHF. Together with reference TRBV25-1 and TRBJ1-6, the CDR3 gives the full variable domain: EADIYQTPRYLVIGTGKKITLECSQTMGHDKMYWYQQDPGMELHLIHYSYGVNSTEKGDLSSESTVSRIRTEHFPLTLESARPSHTSQYLCASSERGTENSPLHFGNGTRLTVT.

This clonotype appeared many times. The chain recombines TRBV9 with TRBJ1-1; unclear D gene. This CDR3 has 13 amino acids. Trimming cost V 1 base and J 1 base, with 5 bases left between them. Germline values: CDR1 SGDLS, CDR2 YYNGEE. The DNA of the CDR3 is TGTGCCAGCAGCGTATGGGGGAACACTGAAGCTTTCTTT. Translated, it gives CASSVWGNTEAFF.

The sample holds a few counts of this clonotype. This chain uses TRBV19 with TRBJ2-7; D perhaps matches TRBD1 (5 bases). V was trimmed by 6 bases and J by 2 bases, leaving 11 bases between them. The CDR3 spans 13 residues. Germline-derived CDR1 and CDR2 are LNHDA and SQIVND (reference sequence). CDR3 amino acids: CASRKGCPYEQYV. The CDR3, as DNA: TGTGCCAGTAGGAAGGGGTGCCCCTACGAGCAGTACGTC.

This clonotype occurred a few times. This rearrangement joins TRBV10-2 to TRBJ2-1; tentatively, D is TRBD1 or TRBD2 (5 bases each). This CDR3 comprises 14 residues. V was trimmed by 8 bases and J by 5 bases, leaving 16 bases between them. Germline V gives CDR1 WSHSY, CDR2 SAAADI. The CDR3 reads CASHGGSWNNEQFF. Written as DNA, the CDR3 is TGCGCCAGCCATGGGGGATCCTGGAACAATGAGCAGTTCTTC.

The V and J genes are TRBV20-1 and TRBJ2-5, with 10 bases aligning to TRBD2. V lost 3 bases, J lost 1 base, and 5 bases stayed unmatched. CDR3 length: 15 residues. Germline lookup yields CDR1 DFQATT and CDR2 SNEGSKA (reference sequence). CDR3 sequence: CSASPAGGAQETQYF. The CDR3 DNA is TGCAGTGCTAGTCCAGCGGGGGGGGCCCAAGAGACCCAGTACTTC.

The CDR3 DNA reads TGTGCCAGCTCACCACGAGACATGAACACTGAAGCTTTCTTT. The encoded protein is CASSPRDMNTEAFF. The rearrangement links TRBV18 to TRBJ1-1; no clear D gene. The length of the CDR3 is 14 residues. Germline assignment: CDR1 KGHSH and CDR2 LQKENI. V lost 1 base to trimming and J lost 0 bases, with 6 bases between them.

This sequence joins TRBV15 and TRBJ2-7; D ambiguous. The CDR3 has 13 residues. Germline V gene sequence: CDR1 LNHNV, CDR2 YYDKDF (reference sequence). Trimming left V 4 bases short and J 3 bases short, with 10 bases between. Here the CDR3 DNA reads TGTGCCACCAGCAATGACGGCTTCTACGAGCAGTACGTC. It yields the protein CATSNDGFYEQYV.

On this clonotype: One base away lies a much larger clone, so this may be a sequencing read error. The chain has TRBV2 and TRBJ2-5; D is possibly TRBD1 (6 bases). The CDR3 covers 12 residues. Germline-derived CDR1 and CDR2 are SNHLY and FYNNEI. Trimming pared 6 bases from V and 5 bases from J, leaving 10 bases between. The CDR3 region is CASSYRDETQYF. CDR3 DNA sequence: TGTGCCAGCAGCTACAGGGACGAGACCCAGTACTTC. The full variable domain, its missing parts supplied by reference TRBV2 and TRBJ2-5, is EPEVTQTPSHQVTQMGQEVILRCVPISNHLYFYWYRQILGQKVEFLVSFYNNEISEKSEIFDDQFSVERPDGSNFTLKIRSTKLEDSAMYFCASSYRDETQYFGPGTRLLVL.

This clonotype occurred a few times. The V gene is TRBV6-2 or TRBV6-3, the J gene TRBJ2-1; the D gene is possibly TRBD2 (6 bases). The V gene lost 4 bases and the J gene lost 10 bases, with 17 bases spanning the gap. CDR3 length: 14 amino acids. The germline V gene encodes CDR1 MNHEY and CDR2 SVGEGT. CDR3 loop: CASSLWAGRAEQFF. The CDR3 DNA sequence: TGTGCCAGCAGTTTATGGGCGGGGCGTGCGGAGCAGTTCTTC.

CDR3 amino acids: CASSDTLGVHEQFF. DNA of the CDR3: TGTGCCAGCAGTGACACTTTGGGGGTCCATGAGCAGTTCTTC. The chain joins TRBV25-1 to TRBJ2-1, with D possibly called TRBD1 or TRBD2 (5 bases each). Trimming removed 3 bases from V and 8 bases from J, with 14 bases in between. Germline V gene data show CDR1 as MGHDK and CDR2 as SYGVNS. The CDR3 loop spans 14 amino acids. Drawing the rest from reference TRBV25-1 and TRBJ2-1, the complete variable domain is EADIYQTPRYLVIGTGKKITLECSQTMGHDKMYWYQQDPGMELHLIHYSYGVNSTEKGDLSSESTVSRIRTEHFPLTLESARPSHTSQYLCASSDTLGVHEQFFGPGTRLTVL.

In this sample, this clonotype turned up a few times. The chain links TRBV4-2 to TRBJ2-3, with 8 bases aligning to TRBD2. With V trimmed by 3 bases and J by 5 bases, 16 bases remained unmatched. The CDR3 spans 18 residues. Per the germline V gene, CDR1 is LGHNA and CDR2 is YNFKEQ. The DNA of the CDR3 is TGTGCCAGCAGCCACCTCACGGCCGGGACTAGTCTAAAAGATACGCAGTATTTT. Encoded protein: CASSHLTAGTSLKDTQYF.